Listed below are T cell receptor beta chains from one sample, sequenced in a study of T cells in Graves' hyperthyroidism and ophthalmopathy. TCRdb redid the calling of the multiplex PCR reads with MiXCR, one entry per CDR3 protein. Of 300,000 to 450,000 distinct CDR3 sequences listed, about 12% are singletons. The sequencing sample was made of blood. These receptors all stem from a woman aged 18 to 35 with Graves' hyperthyroidism. CDR3s include the opening cysteine and the closing phenylalanine or tryptophan. Each record gives: clone size, V gene, J gene, D gene, CDR3 length, CDR3 protein, CDR3 DNA. The D gene is left open where the match is weak. A row's size may be missing; if present it is once, few, many or a size class.

many,TRBV11-2,TRBJ1-2,-,15,CASSLNGGAPFGYTF,TGTGCCAGCAGCCTAAACGGGGGAGCCCCTTTTGGCTACACCTTC
many,TRBV20-1,TRBJ2-3,TRBD2,14,CSAESTSHTDTQYF,TGCAGTGCTGAATCGACTAGCCATACAGATACGCAGTATTTT
-,TRBV29-1,TRBJ2-7,-,11,CSVERGYEQYF,TGCAGCGTTGAACGGGGTTACGAGCAGTACTTC
many,TRBV4-2,TRBJ1-6,-,14,CASSQGDANSPLHF,TGTGCCAGCAGCCAAGGGGACGCTAATTCACCCCTCCACTTT
many,TRBV2,TRBJ2-3,-,16,CASSDSPDGGGDTQYF,TGTGCCAGCAGTGACTCTCCGGACGGAGGCGGAGATACGCAGTATTTT
many,TRBV2,TRBJ1-1,-,13,CASQQEMNTEAFF,TGTGCCAGCCAACAGGAGATGAACACTGAAGCTTTCTTT
many,TRBV12-3/TRBV12-4,TRBJ2-7,-,19,CASSSRDPIWTRGTYEQYF,TGTGCCAGCAGTAGTCGGGACCCAATTTGGACTAGGGGGACCTACGAGCAGTACTTC
-,TRBV10-3,TRBJ2-7,-,12,CAISVGGNEQYF,TGTGCCATCAGTGTAGGAGGTAACGAGCAGTACTTC
-,TRBV20-1,TRBJ2-2,-,15,CSARLGGPNTGELFF,TGCAGTGCTAGATTAGGCGGCCCGAACACCGGGGAGCTGTTTTTT
many,TRBV3-1,TRBJ1-4,TRBD1,13,CASSLRGQEKLFF,TGTGCCAGCAGCCTCAGGGGACAGGAAAAACTGTTTTTT
-,TRBV19,TRBJ2-1,TRBD1,13,CASSSRGPTEQFF,TGTGCCAGTAGTTCGAGGGGGCCCACTGAGCAGTTCTTC
many,TRBV20-1,TRBJ2-7,TRBD2,16,CSAREGVAGGFYEQYF,TGCAGTGCTAGAGAGGGCGTCGCGGGAGGGTTTTACGAGCAGTACTTC
many,TRBV6-1,TRBJ1-1,-,13,CASRPGGSTEAFF,TGTGCCAGCAGACCCGGGGGGTCCACTGAAGCTTTCTTT
-,TRBV15,TRBJ2-5,TRBD2,17,CATSRWGGGGLGETQYF,TGTGCCACCAGCAGATGGGGGGGAGGAGGTCTGGGAGAGACCCAGTACTTC
-,TRBV29-1,TRBJ2-5,-,11,CSVEDPETQYF,TGCAGCGTTGAAGACCCAGAGACCCAGTACTTC
many,TRBV7-2,TRBJ1-2,-,15,CASSLISETNYGYTF,TGTGCCAGCAGCTTAATCTCAGAAACTAACTATGGCTACACCTTC
many,TRBV2,TRBJ2-3,TRBD1,15,CASSEQGAPPDTQYF,TGTGCCAGCAGTGAACAGGGGGCGCCGCCGGATACGCAGTATTTT
many,TRBV30,TRBJ2-7,TRBD2,16,CAWSPRGGRRTYEQYF,TGTGCCTGGAGTCCACGGGGGGGGCGTAGAACCTACGAGCAGTACTTC
many,TRBV20-1,TRBJ1-1,-,15,CSAFFLRADPPGAFF,TGCAGTGCTTTCTTCCTCCGGGCAGATCCACCAGGAGCTTTCTTT
-,TRBV4-3,TRBJ2-1,TRBD2,15,CASSHTSGRAREQFF,TGCGCCAGCAGCCACACTAGCGGGAGGGCTCGTGAGCAGTTCTTC
many,TRBV7-8,TRBJ1-2,-,12,CASSFRNQGYTF,TGTGCCAGCAGCTTTCGTAATCAGGGCTACACCTTC
-,TRBV9,TRBJ2-7,-,17,CASSVPQQGISFGEQYF,TGTGCCAGCAGCGTGCCTCAGCAGGGGATTTCGTTTGGCGAGCAGTACTTC
-,TRBV5-6,TRBJ1-2,-,14,CASSLSRQSYGYTF,TGTGCCAGCAGCTTGAGTAGGCAGTCCTATGGCTACACCTTC
-,TRBV10-3,TRBJ1-2,TRBD1,13,CAIRSGQGSGYTF,TGTGCCATCAGATCGGGACAGGGGTCTGGCTACACCTTC
many,TRBV28,TRBJ2-2,TRBD1,15,CASSLGTGVTGELFF,TGTGCCAGCAGTCTCGGGACAGGGGTCACCGGGGAGCTGTTTTTT
few,TRBV30,TRBJ2-7,TRBD1,13,CAWRTGFSYEQYF,TGTGCCTGGCGGACAGGGTTCTCCTACGAGCAGTACTTC
many,TRBV11-2,TRBJ1-2,TRBD1,15,CASSLEGQGAYGYTF,TGTGCCAGCAGCTTAGAAGGACAGGGGGCCTATGGCTACACCTTC
many,TRBV5-1,TRBJ2-1,TRBD2,19,CASSVVGLAGGGSYNEQFF,TGCGCCAGCAGCGTTGTGGGACTAGCGGGGGGAGGCTCCTACAATGAGCAGTTCTTC
many,TRBV7-2,TRBJ2-2,-,14,CASSFGVGAGELFF,TGTGCCAGCAGCTTCGGGGTAGGGGCCGGGGAGCTGTTTTTT
many,TRBV7-3,TRBJ1-1,-,15,CASSSQDRMNTEAFF,TGTGCCAGCAGCTCCCAAGACAGGATGAACACTGAAGCTTTCTTT
few,TRBV20-1,TRBJ1-6,-,15,CSARPRGSYNSPLHF,TGCAGTGCTAGGCCCAGGGGTTCCTATAATTCACCCCTCCACTTT
many,TRBV3-1,TRBJ1-1,-,13,CASSQVRGAEAFF,TGTGCCAGCAGCCAAGTGAGGGGGGCTGAAGCTTTCTTT